The clone carrying this T cell receptor (beta chain) is medium-sized (0.01 to 0.1%). Antigen unknown. For each sample, template was roughly 640 ng of bulk tumor genomic DNA. Primary tumors were biopsied several times each, far apart, intraoperatively. Curative surgery was undertaken by patients, who had untreated, newly diagnosed non-small cell lung cancer. Those donating were patients (newly diagnosed with non-small cell lung cancer) who were having surgery with curative intent. Amplification of TCR beta CDR3 was performed by multiplex PCR with 32 V and 13 J primers. TCRdb re-derived calls from the multiplex PCR reads in MiXCR, one entry per CDR3 protein. The sample carries over 5,000 distinct CDR3 sequences, approximately 22% recorded once. This record belongs to a study of immune heterogeneity within non-small cell lung tumors. Whole-study findings and limits: Multiple tumor sites within a patient showed recurrence of identical dominant CDR3 beta clonotypes; site-unique high-frequency clones were present as well. Local T-cell clonality and local tumor mutational burden correlated moderately but significantly (R roughly 0.3).

Germline V gives CDR1 LNHDA, CDR2 SQIVND (reference sequence). The junction had 8 bases not matched to a gene; V was cut back by 6 bases and J by 4 bases. CDR3 size: 15 residues. This receptor was taken from a woman aged 55-69 years with non-small cell lung cancer. The source material was lung tumor tissue. This chain uses TRBV19 with TRBJ2-7; 11 bases line up with TRBD1. The CDR3 region is CASRTNGQGAYEQYF. In nucleotides, the CDR3 is TGTGCCAGTAGGACTAACGGACAGGGGGCTTACGAGCAGTACTTC.